The 24 T cell receptor beta chains in this list originate from one sample, sequenced in a study of blood T cell repertoires in COVID-19 (dated by TCRdb to the early 2020s). Library preparation was by the immunoSEQ multiplex PCR assay. TCRdb re-hosts the immuneACCESS table, in-frame sequences only. Its copies lack some clones; in the studies checked, an unresolved V gene accounts for under half of them, and the cause for the rest is not known. Within this sample are some 260,000 clones, with 88% of them counted one time only. Roughly 10% of the sample is held by the ten biggest clonotypes. Sequenced: peripheral blood. Every receptor here comes from a woman in her seventies with COVID-19, enrolled during active disease.

The rearrangement uses TRBV30 and TRBJ2-6; D perhaps matches TRBD2 (6 bases). The CDR3 is 18 amino acids. Deletions cut 2 bases from V and 2 bases from J, with 19 bases between. CDR1 is GTSNPN and CDR2 is SVGIG in the germline V gene (reference sequence). In DNA, the CDR3 is TGTGCCTGGAGTCCCCCCGGACTCGGGGGTACTGGGGCCAACGTCCTGACTTTC. Protein: CAWSPPGLGGTGANVLTF.

This chain connects TRBV7-2 to TRBJ1-1; no reliable D call. CDR1 and CDR2 (germline): SGHTA, FQGNSA. The V and J ends lost 1 base and 1 base respectively, with 7 bases between them. The CDR3 covers 14 residues. The CDR3 loop is CASSLVLGNTEAFF. The CDR3 coding sequence is TGTGCCAGCAGCTTAGTCCTCGGGAACACTGAAGCTTTCTTT.

The rearrangement links TRBV19 to TRBJ2-5, with TRBD2 matching over 8 bases. The CDR3 loop spans 15 amino acids. Germline CDR1 is LNHDA and CDR2 is SQIVND (reference sequence). Trimming took 6 bases from V and 2 from J; bases not matched to a gene: 8. CDR3 nucleotides: TGTGCCAGTAGCTATCCGACGGGAGGGCAAGAGACCCAGTACTTC. Its protein is CASSYPTGGQETQYF.

The gene calls are TRBV5-1 and TRBJ2-7; 11 bases align to TRBD1. Per germline, CDR1 SGHRS and CDR2 YFSETQ. Losses at the gene ends were 4 bases for V and 6 bases for J; bases not matched to a gene: 6. The CDR3 is made up of 14 amino acids. CDR3 loop: CASSQDRGLVEQYF. For the CDR3, the DNA is TGCGCCAGCAGCCAGGACAGGGGGCTGGTCGAGCAGTACTTC.

This chain joins TRBV18 and TRBJ1-2; D remains unclear. This CDR3 has 14 residues. Germline lookup yields CDR1 KGHSH and CDR2 LQKENI. The ends were cut back, 3 bases at V and 4 bases at J, with 12 bases in the middle. The CDR3 DNA reads as TGTGCCAGCTCACCTTACATGGCCGCCTATGGCTACACCTTC. The encoded protein is CASSPYMAAYGYTF.

This chain connects TRBV30 to TRBJ2-5; 9 bases match TRBD1. J was trimmed by 6 bases and V by 0 bases; bases with no gene match: 5. Looked up from germline, CDR1 is GTSNPN and CDR2 is SVGIG (reference sequence). CDR3 length: 14 residues. The CDR3: CAWSVLQGAKTQYF. CDR3 nucleotide sequence: TGTGCCTGGAGTGTACTACAGGGGGCCAAGACCCAGTACTTC.

The chain combines TRBV6-6 with TRBJ2-3; 8 nucleotides agree with TRBD1. The CDR3 spans 17 residues. Trimming took 5 bases from V and 1 from J; bases not matched to a gene: 11. Per germline, CDR1 MNHNY and CDR2 SVGAGI (reference sequence). CDR3 coding DNA: TGTGCCAGCAGTCACCCAGGACAGGGATGGGGCACAGATACGCAGTATTTT. Translated, it gives CASSHPGQGWGTDTQYF.

The rearrangement links TRBV2 to TRBJ1-6; 7 bases agree with TRBD1. The V gene's germline CDR1 is SNHLY and CDR2 FYNNEI. Trimming took 5 bases from V and 11 from J; bases not matched to a gene: 9. The CDR3 is 14 residues long. The CDR3 DNA reads as TGTGCCAGCAGTTCCGGACAGGCGGAAGCACCCCTCCACTTT. This translates into CASSSGQAEAPLHF.

The V and J genes are TRBV5-1 and TRBJ2-7, with D perhaps TRBD2 (5 bases). Germline V gene sequence: CDR1 SGHRS, CDR2 YFSETQ. With 4 bases removed from V and 0 bases from J, the gap between germline ends came to 11 bases. The CDR3 loop spans 14 amino acids. The DNA for the CDR3 is TGCGCCAGCAGCGTTCCGGGGAGCTCCTACGAGCAGTACTTC. Encoded protein: CASSVPGSSYEQYF.

This rearrangement joins TRBV6-5 to TRBJ1-2; 7 bases match TRBD1. CDR1 is MNHEY, CDR2 SVGAGI, per germline. CDR3 length: 12 residues. J was trimmed by 4 bases and V by 8 bases; bases with no gene match: 4. This CDR3 is CASHTGVYGYTF. The CDR3 DNA is TGTGCCAGCCACACAGGGGTCTATGGCTACACCTTC.

The CDR3 DNA is TGTGCCACCAAAGCGGGAGTCTACAATGAGCAGTTCTTC. This gives the protein CATKAGVYNEQFF. This rearrangement joins TRBV24-1 to TRBJ2-1; 8 bases fit TRBD2. The CDR3 loop spans 13 amino acids. With 8 bases clipped from V and 3 bases from J, the junction kept 2 bases outside the gene matches. In germline, CDR1 is KGHDR, CDR2 SFDVKD.

This rearrangement joins TRBV11-3 to TRBJ2-3, with 10 bases aligning to TRBD2. The ends lost 3 bases at V and 5 bases at J; junction bases unmatched: 8. The CDR3 is made up of 16 amino acids. CDR1 and CDR2 from the germline V gene are SGHNT and YENEEA. The CDR3 spells CASSFRIAGGGDTQYF. The DNA of the CDR3 is TGTGCCAGCAGCTTTAGAATAGCGGGAGGTGGAGATACGCAGTATTTT.

The gene calls are TRBV9 and TRBJ2-2, with TRBD2 identical over 7 bases. The J segment lost 3 bases and the V segment lost 0 bases, leaving 5 bases of the junction unmatched. From germline, CDR1 is SGDLS and CDR2 YYNGEE. The CDR3 is made up of 16 amino acids. The CDR3 nucleotides read TGTGCCAGCAGCGTAGCCGGGACTACCCACACCGGGGAGCTGTTTTTT. Protein sequence: CASSVAGTTHTGELFF.

This chain links TRBV7-9 with TRBJ2-7; maybe TRBD2 (6 bases). V lost 0 bases and J lost 5, with 20 bases in between. From germline, CDR1 is SEHNR and CDR2 FQNEAQ (reference sequence). The CDR3 has 17 residues. CDR3 residues: CASSLAVPAGGTHEQYF. The CDR3 DNA is TGTGCCAGCAGCTTAGCCGTCCCCGCGGGCGGGACCCACGAGCAGTACTTC.

The chain carries TRBV2 and TRBJ1-4, with D maybe TRBD1 (6 bases). The CDR3 has 12 residues. V gave up 6 bases and J gave up 8 bases, with 10 bases separating them. Per the germline V gene, CDR1 is SNHLY and CDR2 is FYNNEI. CDR3 sequence reads: CASRPGTEKLFF. CDR3 DNA: TGTGCCAGCAGACCCGGGACAGAAAAACTGTTTTTT.

This clone turned up a few times. The V and J genes are TRBV24-1 and TRBJ2-2; tentatively, D is TRBD1 (5 bases). V gave up 3 bases and J gave up 9 bases, with 16 bases separating them. There are 15 residues in the CDR3. In germline, CDR1 is KGHDR, CDR2 SFDVKD. The CDR3 loop is CATSDMAGNGRELFF. CDR3 bases: TGTGCCACCAGTGATATGGCAGGGAATGGGCGGGAGCTGTTTTTT.

The chain couples TRBV11-2 to TRBJ2-7; D may be TRBD1 (6 bases). The germline gives CDR1 SGHAT, CDR2 FQNNGV. The V gene lost 2 bases and the J gene lost 4 bases, with 18 bases spanning the gap. The CDR3 is made up of 16 amino acids. The DNA of the CDR3 is TGTGCCAGCAGCTTATTCACAGGGTCGAGCTTTTACGAGCAGTACTTC. Amino acids: CASSLFTGSSFYEQYF.

This chain uses TRBV10-3 with TRBJ1-1; weak D call: TRBD1 (5 bases). Looked up from germline, CDR1 is ENHRY and CDR2 is SYGVKD. Trimming took 10 bases from V and 0 from J, leaving 15 bases between them. The CDR3 covers 14 residues. The CDR3 is CASQGGRVNTEAFF. The CDR3 nucleotides read TGTGCCAGTCAGGGAGGGCGGGTGAACACTGAAGCTTTCTTT.

CDR3: CASSSTLQGFDEQYF. Here the CDR3 DNA reads TGCGCCAGCAGCTCGACCTTACAGGGGTTCGACGAGCAGTACTTC. The chain is built from TRBV5-1 and TRBJ2-7, with TRBD1 matching 7 bases. CDR1 and CDR2 (germline): SGHRS, YFSETQ. The CDR3 contains 15 residues. J was trimmed by 5 bases and V by 3 bases; bases with no gene match: 11.

Only a few counts were recorded for this clone. The chain uses TRBV29-1 and TRBJ2-7; TRBD1 might be the D (6 bases). The CDR3 runs to 13 residues. V was cut by 7 bases and J by 3 bases, with 16 bases left in between. The germline V gene encodes CDR1 SQVTM and CDR2 ANQGSEA. CDR3 region: CSARGGMGYEQYF. The CDR3 coding sequence is TGCAGCGCCCGAGGGGGTATGGGCTACGAGCAGTACTTC.

This chain uses TRBV11-1 with TRBJ1-1; TRBD1 agrees at 9 bases. This CDR3 is 13 amino acids long. Germline CDR1 and CDR2: SGHAT and FQDESV (reference sequence). V lost 5 bases and J lost 9; bases outside the gene matches: 7. CDR3 DNA sequence: TGTGCCAGCAGCCCTATGACAGGGGGGAAAGCTTTCTTT. Its translation: CASSPMTGGKAFF.

The V and J genes are TRBV19 and TRBJ2-5; maybe TRBD2 (7 bases). V lost 7 bases to trimming and J lost 3 bases, with 18 bases between them. CDR3 length: 15 amino acids. Germline CDR1 and CDR2: LNHDA and SQIVND (reference sequence). CDR3 residues: CASTEGGGREETQYF. The DNA of the CDR3 is TGTGCCAGTACCGAAGGGGGGGGTCGGGAAGAGACCCAGTACTTC.

V is TRBV6-5 and J is TRBJ2-5, with TRBD1 as a possible D gene (6 bases). Germline V CDR1 and CDR2: MNHEY, SVGAGI. The V and J ends lost 5 bases and 5 bases respectively, with 15 bases between them. This CDR3 has 14 residues. The DNA of the CDR3 is TGTGCCAGCAGTCTAGGACAGCCGCCCGAGACCCAGTACTTC. Protein: CASSLGQPPETQYF.

V gene TRBV5-1 combines with J gene TRBJ1-4; a possible D gene is TRBD1 (6 bases). Trimming left V 0 bases short and J 8 bases short, with 11 bases between. Per germline, CDR1 SGHRS and CDR2 YFSETQ. CDR3 size: 14 residues. CDR3 nucleotide sequence: TGCGCCAGCAGCTTGGGGGGGCGGCGAGAAAAACTGTTTTTT. It translates to CASSLGGRREKLFF.